This TCR beta chain is from a study of cytomegalovirus exposure and HLA in healthy donors. 13 Jbeta primers and 60 Vbeta primers were used for the PCR. Per the original methods: In a later analysis, some 11 million of 75 million to 90 million unique beta chains occurred in at least two donors. Assay used: immunoSEQ multiplex PCR; TCRdb lists only in-frame clones, some missing. The DNA gave D and trimming, while V, J and clone size come from that table. This table holds about 100,000 clones, about four fifths found once. There are 13 residues in the CDR3. Between the trimmed V and J ends, which lost 2 bases and 2 bases, there was a span of 6 bases. CDR1 is WSHSY, CDR2 SAAADI, per germline. Concerning this clone itself: What it binds is not known.

General study points: Rates of TCR association differed by HLA locus in a later analysis, with DRB1 highest and HLA-C lowest. At a 0.05 false discovery rate, a later analysis found 16,951 TCR beta sequences to be associated with HLA alleles. When a later analysis compared HLA-associated TCR beta chains with equally common others, the HLA-associated chains turned out to be more clonally expanded and to have lower generation probabilities.

Input material: PBMCs. The chain combines TRBV10-2 with TRBJ1-1, with D unresolved. The receptor was isolated from a middle-aged man in good health and CMV-seropositive. CDR3: CASSESGNTEAFF. The CDR3 coding sequence is TGCGCCAGCAGTGAGAGCGGTAACACTGAAGCTTTCTTT.